The text below deals with one TCR beta chain. Its target is not known. Both TRBC1 and TRBC2 were covered by a beta constant-region primer of two equimolar oligonucleotides. TCRdb redid the calling of the UMI-ligation and nested PCR reads with MiXCR, one entry per CDR3 protein. The table has about 90,000 distinct CDR3 sequences, 7% to 8% seen once. V was pared by 2 bases and J by 2 bases, with 10 bases between. This CDR3 comprises 14 residues. This specimen comes from a study of naive and memory T cell subsets. Separate alpha and beta amplification began at the second PCR step. Study outcomes and limitations: In CD4 and CD8 cells, diversity dropped from naive through EMRA.

The sequenced material came from central memory CD4+ T cells from blood. The receptor was isolated from a human donor in good health. The chain joins TRBV12-3 or TRBV12-4 to TRBJ2-7, with D unclear. DNA for the CDR3: TGTGCCAGCAGTTTACTGGGCCGAGCCTACGAGCAGTACTTC. This gives the protein CASSLLGRAYEQYF.